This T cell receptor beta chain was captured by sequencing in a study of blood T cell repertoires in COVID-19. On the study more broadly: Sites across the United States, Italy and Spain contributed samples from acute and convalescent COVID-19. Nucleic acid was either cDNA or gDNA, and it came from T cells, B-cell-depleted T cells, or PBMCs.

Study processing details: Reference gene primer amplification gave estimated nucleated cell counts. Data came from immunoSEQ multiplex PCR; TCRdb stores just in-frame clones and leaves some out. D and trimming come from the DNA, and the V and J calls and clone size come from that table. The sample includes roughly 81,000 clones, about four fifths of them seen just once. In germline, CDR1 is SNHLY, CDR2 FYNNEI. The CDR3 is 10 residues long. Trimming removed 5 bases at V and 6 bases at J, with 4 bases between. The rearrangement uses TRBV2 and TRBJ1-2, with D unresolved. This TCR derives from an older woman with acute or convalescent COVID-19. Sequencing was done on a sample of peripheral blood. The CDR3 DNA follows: TGTGCCAGCAGTCCCGATGGCTACACCTTC. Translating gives CASSPDGYTF.